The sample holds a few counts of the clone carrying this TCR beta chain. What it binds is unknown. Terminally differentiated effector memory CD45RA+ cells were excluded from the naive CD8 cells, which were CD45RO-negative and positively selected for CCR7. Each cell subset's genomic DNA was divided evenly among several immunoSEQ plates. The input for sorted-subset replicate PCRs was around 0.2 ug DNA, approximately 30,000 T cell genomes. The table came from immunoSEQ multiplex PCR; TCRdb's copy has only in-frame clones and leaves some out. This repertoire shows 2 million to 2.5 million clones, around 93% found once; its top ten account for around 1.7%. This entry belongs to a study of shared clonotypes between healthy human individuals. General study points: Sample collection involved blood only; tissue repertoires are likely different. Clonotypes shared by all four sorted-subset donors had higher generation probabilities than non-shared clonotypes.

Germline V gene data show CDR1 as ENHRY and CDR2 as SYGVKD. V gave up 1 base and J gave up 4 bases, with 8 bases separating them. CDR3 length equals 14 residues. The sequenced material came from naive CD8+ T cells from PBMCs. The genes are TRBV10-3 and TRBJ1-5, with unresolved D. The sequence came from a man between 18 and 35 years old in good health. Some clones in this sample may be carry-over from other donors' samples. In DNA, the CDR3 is TGTGCCATCAGTGAGTGGCAGCTAAATCAGCCCCAGCATTTT. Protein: CAISEWQLNQPQHF.